A single sample is the source of the 21 T cell receptor beta chains below, sequenced in a study of blood T cells in healthy people across ages. With a J-beta primer mix and a sample-barcoded 5' primer, a second PCR ran roughly 6 to 11 cycles. TCRdb independently ran MiXCR on the 5' RACE reads; one entry per CDR3 protein. The table includes around 790,000 distinct CDR3 sequences, around 45% detected once. Source material: blood. All receptors come from a man aged 55 to 69 in good health.

This chain connects TRBV5-1 to TRBJ2-3, with D possibly TRBD2 on 6 matching bases. The germline V and J ends were trimmed by 0 bases and 4 bases, with 12 bases remaining between them. Germline CDR1 reads SGHRS; CDR2 reads YFSETQ. The CDR3 consists of 15 residues. The CDR3 loop is CASSLESSDSDTQYF. CDR3 bases: TGCGCCAGCAGCTTGGAGTCTAGCGACTCAGATACGCAGTATTTT.

This clonotype was observed a few times. This sequence joins TRBV7-9 and TRBJ2-7; D call uncertain. Germline loops: CDR1 SEHNR, CDR2 FQNEAQ (reference sequence). This CDR3 has 13 residues. Trimming removed 1 base from V and 3 bases from J, with 7 bases in between. CDR3 nucleotides: TGTGCCAGCAGCTTAGGCATGTTCTACGAGCAGTACTTC. It encodes CASSLGMFYEQYF. The full variable domain, rest sourced from reference TRBV7-9 and TRBJ2-7, is DTGVSQNPRHKITKRGQNVTFRCDPISEHNRLYWYRQTLGQGPEFLTYFQNEAQLEKSRLLSDRFSAERPKGSFSTLEIQRTEQGDSAMYLCASSLGMFYEQYFGPGTRLTVT.

This chain joins TRBV5-1 and TRBJ2-1; 7 nucleotides agree with TRBD2. V gave up 6 bases and J gave up 5 bases; unmatched junction bases: 11. The CDR3 loop spans 15 amino acids. CDR1 is SGHRS, CDR2 YFSETQ, per germline. CDR3: CASTSGGGGHNEQFF. CDR3 bases: TGCGCCAGCACCTCGGGCGGGGGAGGACACAATGAGCAGTTCTTC.

The V call is TRBV20-1, the J call TRBJ1-1, with D hard to call. Trimming pared 4 bases from V and 0 bases from J, leaving 6 bases between. The CDR3 loop spans 12 amino acids. Germline-derived CDR1 and CDR2 are DFQATT and SNEGSKA (reference sequence). The CDR3 is CSATWMNTEAFF. The CDR3 DNA reads TGCAGTGCTACTTGGATGAACACTGAAGCTTTCTTT.

In its sample, this clonotype was seen once. This chain connects TRBV7-9 to TRBJ2-6; TRBD1 might be the D (5 bases). Germline V CDR1 and CDR2: SEHNR, FQNEAQ (reference sequence). V was trimmed by 6 bases and J by 2 bases, leaving 11 bases between them. There are 15 residues in the CDR3. This CDR3 reads CASREGEAGANVLTF. CDR3 DNA sequence: TGTGCCAGCAGAGAAGGGGAAGCTGGGGCCAACGTCCTGACTTTC.

This clonotype showed up just a few times. The gene calls are TRBV4-3 and TRBJ2-7, with 8 bases that match TRBD1. CDR3 size: 14 residues. The V and J ends lost 0 bases and 6 bases, in that order; junction bases with no gene match: 4. Germline V gives CDR1 LGHNA, CDR2 YSLEER. For the CDR3, the DNA is TGCGCCAGCAGCCAAGATCGCAGGGGGCTCGAGCAGTACTTC. Translated, it gives CASSQDRRGLEQYF.

The chain joins TRBV4-3 to TRBJ2-7; D is undetermined. Trimming pared 0 bases from V and 2 bases from J, leaving 11 bases between. The CDR3 spans 15 residues. CDR1 is LGHNA and CDR2 is YSLEER in the germline V gene. CDR3 protein: CASSQEVVPTYEQYF. The CDR3 DNA sequence: TGCGCCAGCAGCCAAGAGGTGGTGCCAACCTACGAGCAGTACTTC.

The chain recombines TRBV9 with TRBJ2-3; perhaps TRBD1 as D (5 bases). CDR3 length equals 16 residues. Trimming pared 2 bases from V and 1 base from J, leaving 14 bases between. Germline CDR1 and CDR2: SGDLS and YYNGEE. The CDR3 sequence is CASSVDAGSRTDTQYF. The CDR3 DNA reads as TGTGCCAGCAGCGTCGACGCAGGGTCCCGCACAGATACGCAGTATTTT.

This clonotype was found a few times. The chain is built from TRBV20-1 and TRBJ2-3, with a weak D call TRBD1 (6 bases). The CDR3 runs 14 residues. Trimming took off 5 bases at V and 0 bases at J, with 12 bases between the two ends. Per the germline V gene, CDR1 is DFQATT and CDR2 is SNEGSKA (reference sequence). CDR3 protein: CSADPGASTDTQYF. CDR3 in DNA: TGCAGTGCTGATCCAGGGGCTAGCACAGATACGCAGTATTTT.

This clonotype has only a few counts. The chain couples TRBV27 to TRBJ2-1, with unresolved D. The CDR3 consists of 14 residues. Trimming shortened V by 0 bases and J by 6 bases, and 9 bases separated the two germline ends. Germline CDR1 reads MNHEY; CDR2 reads SMNVEV (reference sequence). The CDR3 sequence is CASSLSDPLNEQFF. The CDR3 DNA follows: TGTGCCAGCAGTTTATCAGACCCTCTCAATGAGCAGTTCTTC.

The chain joins TRBV20-1 to TRBJ2-1, with D perhaps matching TRBD2 (7 bases). CDR3 length: 14 residues. Trimming removed 3 bases at V and 9 bases at J, with 18 bases between. Germline V gene lookup returns CDR1 DFQATT and CDR2 SNEGSKA (reference sequence). The CDR3: CSASVSSGGGEQFF. The CDR3 bases are TGCAGTGCTAGCGTGTCTAGCGGAGGGGGTGAGCAGTTCTTC.

The rearrangement links TRBV7-9 to TRBJ1-2; possibly TRBD1 for D (5 bases). Germline CDR1 reads SEHNR; CDR2 reads FQNEAQ (reference sequence). The length of the CDR3 is 16 residues. The ends were cut back, 5 bases at V and 0 bases at J, with 16 bases in the middle. The CDR3 region is CASSPRVQGPNYGYTF. The CDR3 DNA reads TGTGCCAGCAGCCCCCGGGTTCAGGGACCTAACTATGGCTACACCTTC.

The chain combines TRBV7-3 with TRBJ2-1, with 8 bases matching TRBD2. V dropped 5 bases and J dropped 10; count of bases not matched to a gene: 13. The CDR3 covers 15 residues. Germline V gene sequence: CDR1 SGHTA, CDR2 FQGTGA. The CDR3 here is CASSVSGGALQEQFF. The CDR3 DNA is TGTGCCAGCAGCGTATCGGGGGGGGCCCTCCAAGAGCAGTTCTTC.

The rearrangement uses TRBV2 and TRBJ1-5; D gene uncertain. With 0 bases removed from V and 6 bases from J, the gap between germline ends came to 9 bases. The V gene's germline CDR1 is SNHLY and CDR2 FYNNEI. This CDR3 has 14 amino acids. This chain's CDR3 is CASSEALIGQPQHF. CDR3 DNA: TGTGCCAGCAGTGAAGCGCTTATCGGTCAGCCCCAGCATTTT.

This clonotype was detected a few times. The chain recombines TRBV28 with TRBJ2-7; D unresolved. The CDR3 is 14 residues long. The germline CDR1 and CDR2 sequences are MDHEN and SYDVKM. V shed 9 bases and J shed 5 bases, with 20 bases lying between them. Here the CDR3 DNA reads TGTGCCAGTCTTAGGCACAGTAGCCCCAACGAGCAGTACTTC. It is translated as CASLRHSSPNEQYF. The complete variable domain, with remaining parts taken from reference TRBV28 and TRBJ2-7, reads DVKVTQSSRYLVKRTGEKVFLECVQDMDHENMFWYRQDPGLGLRLIYFSYDVKMKEKGDIPEGYSVSREKKERFSLILESASTNQTSMYLCASLRHSSPNEQYFGPGTRLTVT.

This clonotype was observed a handful of times. The chain employs TRBV4-3 and TRBJ1-2; possibly TRBD1 for D (5 bases). This CDR3 spans 13 amino acids. Trimming took off 5 bases at V and 5 bases at J, with 12 bases between the two ends. Germline V gene sequence: CDR1 LGHNA, CDR2 YSLEER. Written as DNA, the CDR3 is TGCGCCAGCAGCTTCAGGGTTGAGTATGGCTACACCTTC. Translated: CASSFRVEYGYTF.

CDR3 residues: CSAWVKGRGTDTQYF. DNA for the CDR3: TGCAGTGCTTGGGTCAAGGGAAGGGGCACAGATACGCAGTATTTT. The gene calls are TRBV20-1 and TRBJ2-3, with D uncertain. This CDR3 contains 15 residues. CDR1 is DFQATT, CDR2 SNEGSKA, per germline (reference sequence). V was clipped by 5 bases and J by 1 base, with 16 bases between them.

The J gene is TRBJ1-2, the V gene TRBV6-2 or TRBV6-3; D is ambiguous. The CDR3 is 13 residues long. CDR1 and CDR2 from the germline V gene are MNHEY and SVGEGT. The V end was cut by 5 bases, the J end by 4 bases, with 11 bases between. CDR3 bases: TGTGCCAGCAGTCAATCGCGGGTCTATGGCTACACCTTC. It yields the protein CASSQSRVYGYTF.

The V call is TRBV5-1, the J call TRBJ1-6; tentatively, D is TRBD1 (6 bases). This CDR3 spans 15 amino acids. Germline V gene lookup returns CDR1 SGHRS and CDR2 YFSETQ. V lost 0 bases and J 10 bases, leaving 14 bases between the germline ends. The CDR3, as DNA: TGCGCCAGCAGCTTGGCAGGGGACGGGAACTCACCCCTCCACTTT. Residues: CASSLAGDGNSPLHF.

Worth noting for this clonotype: A much larger clone is a single base away; this may be a read error. This chain links TRBV6-2 or TRBV6-3 with TRBJ2-7; perhaps D is TRBD1 or TRBD2 (6 bases each). CDR1 is MNHEY and CDR2 is SVGEGT in the germline V gene. Trimming stripped 5 bases from V and 2 bases from J, with 10 bases between. This CDR3 has 13 amino acids. The CDR3 DNA reads TGTGCCAGCAGTGCGGGACAAGCCTACGAGCAGTACTTC. It specifies CASSAGQAYEQYF.

The chain links TRBV4-1 to TRBJ1-5; 8 bases map to TRBD1. This CDR3 has 17 residues. Trimming at V came to 1 base and at J to 0 bases, leaving 5 bases not matched to a gene. Germline values: CDR1 MGHRA, CDR2 YSYEKL. The CDR3, as DNA: TGCGCCAGCAGCCAAGGACAGGGGAAGGATAGCAATCAGCCCCAGCATTTT. Protein product: CASSQGQGKDSNQPQHF.